These 14 T cell receptor beta chains share one sample of origin, sequenced in a study of T-cell reconstitution after alpha-beta-depleted transplantation in children. The library targeted TCRbeta and was prepared with unique molecular identifiers. TCRdb fed the PCR reads into MiXCR, producing one record per CDR3 protein. The data show around 80,000 distinct CDR3 sequences, over 15% seen once. The specimen was PBMCs, mostly from graft donor cells, collected 360 days after TCRalphabeta/CD19-depleted stem cell transplant. The receptors derive from a male patient aged 2-15 years who had a stem cell transplant for acute lymphoblastic leukemia, so the T cells may come from the graft donor.

This clonotype was seen ten or more times. The chain couples TRBV9 to TRBJ2-1; D is ambiguous. Trimming took off 0 bases at V and 6 bases at J, with 10 bases between the two ends. Germline CDR1 reads SGDLS; CDR2 reads YYNGEE. The CDR3 sequence is 14 residues long. The CDR3 loop is CASSVGSQANEQFF. CDR3 DNA sequence: TGTGCCAGCAGCGTAGGTTCCCAGGCCAATGAGCAGTTCTTC. Filled out from reference TRBV9 and TRBJ2-1, the complete variable domain reads DSGVTQTPKHLITATGQRVTLRCSPRSGDLSVYWYQQSLDQGLQFLIQYYNGEERAKGNILERFSAQQFPDLHSELNLSSLELGDSALYFCASSVGSQANEQFFGPGTRLTVL.

The chain combines TRBV12-3 or TRBV12-4 with TRBJ2-1, with 12 nucleotides matching TRBD2. The CDR3 extends over 16 amino acids. V lost 5 bases and J lost 6; bases outside the gene matches: 8. This chain's CDR3 is CASSLLTSGRLNEQFF. The CDR3 DNA reads TGTGCCAGCAGTCTCTTGACTAGCGGGAGACTCAATGAGCAGTTCTTC.

The chain couples TRBV12-5 to TRBJ2-3, with no clear D. Between the trimmed V and J ends, which lost 2 bases and 6 bases, there was a span of 12 bases. CDR1 and CDR2 (germline): LGHNT, FRNRAP. CDR3 length: 14 amino acids. CDR3 residues: CASGLPIVGDTQYF. DNA of the CDR3: TGTGCTAGTGGTTTGCCGATTGTCGGGGATACGCAGTATTTT.

The rearrangement uses TRBV5-5 and TRBJ2-1; D uncertain. V was shortened by 0 bases and J by 4 bases, with 14 bases between the two germline ends. CDR1 SGHKS and CDR2 YYEKEE come from the germline V gene (reference sequence). This CDR3 has 16 residues. The CDR3 nucleotides read TGTGCCAGCAGCTTGGTCGTCATGTCATTTTACAATGAGCAGTTCTTC. This translates into CASSLVVMSFYNEQFF.

This clonotype has a single count. J is TRBJ1-5 and V is TRBV6-1, with D possibly TRBD1 on 5 matching bases. Trimming took 3 bases from V and 2 from J, leaving 26 bases between them. The CDR3 covers 20 residues. CDR1 and CDR2 (germline): MNHNS, SASEGT. DNA of the CDR3: TGTGCCAGCAGTGATAAATCCCCCGGCAGGGCCGGGATTGGCAATCAGCCCCAGCATTTT. This encodes CASSDKSPGRAGIGNQPQHF.

This clonotype was observed once. This chain links TRBV10-3 with TRBJ2-1; D is unclear. The CDR3 totals 17 residues. The ends were cut back, 1 base at V and 0 bases at J, with 13 bases in the middle. Germline CDR1 is ENHRY and CDR2 is SYGVKD. The chain's CDR3 is CAISEYQPLSSYNEQFF. The CDR3 DNA reads TGTGCCATCAGTGAGTATCAGCCTCTCTCCTCCTACAATGAGCAGTTCTTC.

This chain uses TRBV29-1 with TRBJ2-1; 8 bases are a match to TRBD2. This CDR3 has 15 amino acids. V lost 4 bases, J lost 11 bases, and 16 bases stayed unmatched. Looked up from germline, CDR1 is SQVTM and CDR2 is ANQGSEA. CDR3 sequence reads: CSVVSREVPLLQQFF. CDR3 DNA sequence: TGCAGCGTTGTTTCGCGGGAGGTCCCCCTCCTCCAGCAGTTCTTC.

The rearrangement joins TRBV6-5 to TRBJ2-7; D not certain. This CDR3 is built from 14 residues. V was shortened by 0 bases and J by 2 bases, with 8 bases between the two germline ends. Germline V gives CDR1 MNHEY, CDR2 SVGAGI. DNA for the CDR3: TGTGCCAGCAGTTACTCGTCAGCTGCCTACGAGCAGTACTTC. It yields the protein CASSYSSAAYEQYF.

Ten or more counts support this clonotype. CDR3 protein: CASSLDPATGELFF. The CDR3 nucleotides read TGTGCCAGCAGCTTAGATCCCGCGACCGGGGAGCTGTTTTTT. This chain links TRBV11-3 with TRBJ2-2; no clear D gene. Trimming removed 0 bases at V and 5 bases at J, with 7 bases between. From germline, CDR1 is SGHNT and CDR2 YENEEA. CDR3 length: 14 amino acids.

This clonotype was counted many times. The rearrangement joins TRBV7-9 to TRBJ1-6, with D unclear. CDR1 SEHNR and CDR2 FQNEAQ come from the germline V gene (reference sequence). CDR3 length: 17 amino acids. V was pared by 3 bases and J by 10 bases, with 22 bases between. CDR3 sequence (DNA): TGTGCCAGCAGCTTTGCGCCTGGAATTTGGAGAGACTCACCCCTCCACTTT. Its protein is CASSFAPGIWRDSPLHF. The whole variable domain, remainder taken from reference TRBV7-9 and TRBJ1-6, is DTGVSQNPRHKITKRGQNVTFRCDPISEHNRLYWYRQTLGQGPEFLTYFQNEAQLEKSRLLSDRFSAERPKGSFSTLEIQRTEQGDSAMYLCASSFAPGIWRDSPLHFGNGTRLTVT.

Only a few counts were recorded for this clonotype. The chain couples TRBV9 to TRBJ2-1; D may be TRBD1 (5 bases). The length of the CDR3 is 14 residues. From germline, CDR1 is SGDLS and CDR2 YYNGEE. V lost 1 base to trimming and J lost 5 bases, with 10 bases between them. The CDR3 protein is CASSVLQGNNEQFF. DNA for the CDR3: TGTGCCAGCAGCGTATTGCAGGGAAACAATGAGCAGTTCTTC.

A few counts support this clonotype. V is TRBV7-2 and J is TRBJ2-1; D might be TRBD2 (6 bases). In germline, CDR1 is SGHTA, CDR2 FQGNSA. There are 14 residues in the CDR3. Trimming left V 5 bases short and J 1 base short, with 9 bases between. The DNA for the CDR3 is TGTGCCAGCAGCGGAGGGCCATCCTACAATGAGCAGTTCTTC. It specifies CASSGGPSYNEQFF.

The V and J genes are TRBV5-1 and TRBJ1-1; D perhaps matches TRBD1 (5 bases). V was cut by 5 bases and J by 5 bases, with 25 bases left in between. The germline V gene has CDR1 SGHRS and CDR2 YFSETQ. The CDR3 loop spans 17 amino acids. This CDR3 reads CASRNRQGFIGGTEAFF. Written as DNA, the CDR3 is TGCGCCAGCAGGAATCGGCAGGGATTCATCGGGGGGACTGAAGCTTTCTTT.

This clonotype was detected only a few times. The chain combines TRBV7-9 with TRBJ2-1; 7 nucleotides match TRBD2. The J segment lost 4 bases and the V segment lost 3 bases, leaving 6 bases of the junction unmatched. The CDR3 has 15 residues. The germline V gene has CDR1 SEHNR and CDR2 FQNEAQ (reference sequence). CDR3 residues: CASSLREIRYNEQFF. Here the CDR3 DNA reads TGTGCCAGCAGCTTGCGGGAGATTCGGTACAATGAGCAGTTCTTC.